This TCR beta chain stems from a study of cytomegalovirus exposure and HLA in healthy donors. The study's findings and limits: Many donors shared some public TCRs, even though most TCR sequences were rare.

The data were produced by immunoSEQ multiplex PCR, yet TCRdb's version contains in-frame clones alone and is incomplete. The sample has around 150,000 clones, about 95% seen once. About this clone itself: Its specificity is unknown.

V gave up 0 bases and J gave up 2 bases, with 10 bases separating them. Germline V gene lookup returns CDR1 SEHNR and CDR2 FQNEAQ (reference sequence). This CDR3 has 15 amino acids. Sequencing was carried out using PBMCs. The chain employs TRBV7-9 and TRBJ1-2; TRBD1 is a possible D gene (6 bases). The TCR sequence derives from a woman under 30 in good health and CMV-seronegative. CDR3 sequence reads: CASSLAQGLNYGYTF. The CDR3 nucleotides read TGTGCCAGCAGCTTAGCGCAGGGGCTAAACTATGGCTACACCTTC.